This TCR beta chain was profiled in a study of T cells in Graves' hyperthyroidism and ophthalmopathy. Study conclusions and caveats: Blood shared most expanded thyroid clonotypes above 0.001. Separation of ophthalmopathy from stable hyperthyroidism was achieved by a 13 V-J model.

The CDR3 runs to 15 residues. Germline-derived CDR1 and CDR2 are MNHNS and SASEGT. The V and J ends lost 1 base and 1 base respectively, with 10 bases between them. This clonotype has at least ten counts. The antigen is not known. Amplification yielded TCR beta CDR3 regions, with RNA transcripts as the source. HTBI primers were employed in a first-round RT-PCR of the TCR CDR3. Via MiXCR, TCRdb re-called the multiplex PCR reads, giving one row per CDR3 protein. Here the sample spans 350,000 to 450,000 distinct CDR3 sequences, about 18% being singletons. This sequence joins TRBV6-1 and TRBJ1-1; perhaps TRBD1 as D (5 bases). This TCR derives from a woman younger than 45 with Graves' hyperthyroidism that later progressed to Graves' ophthalmopathy. The specimen sequenced was blood. This chain's CDR3 is CASSEVARANTEAFF. The CDR3 DNA reads as TGTGCCAGCAGTGAAGTCGCCAGGGCGAACACTGAAGCTTTCTTT.